These 15 T cell receptor beta chains came from one sample sequenced in a study of neurological immune-mediated disorders. TCRdb recomputed calls from the 5' RACE reads with MiXCR, one row per CDR3 protein. The sample lists about 55,000 distinct CDR3 sequences, more than 20% occurring once. Time point denoted: technical triplicate 2. Sequencing was done on a sample of PBMCs. The receptors come from a man aged 55-75 years with HTLV-1-associated myelopathy (HAM/TSP).

This clonotype was recorded many times. The rearrangement links TRBV5-1 to TRBJ2-1; either TRBD1 or TRBD2 may supply D (7 bases each). Looked up from germline, CDR1 is SGHRS and CDR2 is YFSETQ. The CDR3 runs 15 residues. Trimming took off 1 base at V and 4 bases at J, with 12 bases between the two ends. CDR3 in DNA: TGCGCCAGCAGCTTGAGCGGGACAGCTTACAATGAGCAGTTCTTC. Protein product: CASSLSGTAYNEQFF.

This rearrangement joins TRBV19 to TRBJ2-5; D remains ambiguous. Between the trimmed V and J ends, which lost 3 bases and 1 base, there was a span of 6 bases. This CDR3 comprises 13 residues. From germline, CDR1 is LNHDA and CDR2 SQIVND (reference sequence). CDR3 region: CASSISSQETQYF. CDR3 in DNA: TGTGCCAGTAGTATTAGCAGCCAAGAGACCCAGTACTTC.

By sample share, this clonotype is medium-sized. The chain uses TRBV5-1 and TRBJ2-6, with D possibly matching TRBD2 (5 bases). Germline CDR1 is SGHRS and CDR2 is YFSETQ. The CDR3 runs to 16 residues. The V end was cut by 4 bases, the J end by 0 bases, with 11 bases between. CDR3 in amino acids: CASSPPGSSGANVLTF. The CDR3 nucleotides read TGCGCCAGCAGCCCCCCGGGAAGCTCTGGGGCCAACGTCCTGACTTTC.

This clonotype was recorded many times. V gene TRBV15 combines with J gene TRBJ2-2; unclear D gene. With 3 bases removed from V and 0 bases from J, the gap between germline ends came to 8 bases. CDR1 and CDR2 from the germline V gene are LNHNV and YYDKDF (reference sequence). The CDR3 sequence is 15 residues long. CDR3 DNA: TGTGCCACCAGCAGGGAGTATACGAACACCGGGGAGCTGTTTTTT. Residues: CATSREYTNTGELFF.

This clonotype appeared many times. CDR3 protein: CASSVEGLANTGELFF. CDR3 nucleotide sequence: TGTGCCAGCAGCGTAGAGGGACTAGCGAACACCGGGGAGCTGTTTTTT. The chain couples TRBV9 to TRBJ2-2, with TRBD2 matching over 8 bases. This CDR3 region has 16 residues. Germline V gene lookup returns CDR1 SGDLS and CDR2 YYNGEE. V lost 0 bases to trimming and J lost 0 bases; unmatched junction nucleotides: 1. The variable domain in full, with the rest retrieved from reference TRBV9 and TRBJ2-2, is DSGVTQTPKHLITATGQRVTLRCSPRSGDLSVYWYQQSLDQGLQFLIQYYNGEERAKGNILERFSAQQFPDLHSELNLSSLELGDSALYFCASSVEGLANTGELFFGEGSRLTVL.

This clonotype showed up many times. The V gene is TRBV2, the J gene TRBJ2-2; D unclear. Trimming left V 5 bases short and J 0 bases short, with 7 bases between. CDR3 length: 14 amino acids. Germline lookup yields CDR1 SNHLY and CDR2 FYNNEI. The CDR3: CASSSSTNTGELFF. CDR3 in DNA: TGTGCCAGCAGTTCCTCAACGAACACCGGGGAGCTGTTTTTT.

This clonotype was counted ten times or more. This rearrangement joins TRBV29-1 to TRBJ2-1; the D call may be TRBD1 or TRBD2 (6 bases each). Between the trimmed V and J ends, which lost 5 bases and 4 bases, there was a span of 15 bases. The V gene's germline CDR1 is SQVTM and CDR2 ANQGSEA. The CDR3 is 14 residues long. The CDR3 is CSVKSRGPYNEQFF. CDR3 nucleotide sequence: TGCAGCGTTAAGTCCCGGGGGCCATACAATGAGCAGTTCTTC.

This clonotype was picked up many times. The rearrangement joins TRBV7-8 to TRBJ2-5; 10 nucleotides agree with TRBD2. The germline gives CDR1 SGHVS, CDR2 FQNEAQ. This CDR3 has 16 residues. Trimming at V came to 1 base and at J to 4 bases, leaving 6 bases not matched to a gene. Here the CDR3 reads CASSLDASGSRETQYF. In DNA form, the CDR3 reads TGTGCCAGCAGCTTAGACGCTAGCGGGAGTAGAGAGACCCAGTACTTC. Variable domain in full (rest from reference TRBV7-8 and TRBJ2-5): GAGVSQSPRYKVAKRGQDVALRCDPISGHVSLFWYQQALGQGPEFLTYFQNEAQLDKSGLPSDRFFAERPEGSVSTLKIQRTQQEDSAVYLCASSLDASGSRETQYFGPGTRLLVL.

The table lists this clonotype with many counts. The chain couples TRBV5-1 to TRBJ2-3; D possibly uses TRBD1 or TRBD2 (5 bases each). CDR3 length: 13 residues. Germline CDR1 is SGHRS and CDR2 is YFSETQ. The ends were cut back, 5 bases at V and 4 bases at J, with 11 bases in the middle. CDR3 sequence reads: CASSYPGPDTQYF. In nucleotides, the CDR3 is TGCGCCAGCAGTTACCCGGGGCCAGATACGCAGTATTTT.

In its sample, this clonotype was seen many times. This sequence joins TRBV18 and TRBJ2-1; D is unclear. V was clipped by 3 bases and J by 7 bases, with 7 bases between them. The length of the CDR3 is 12 residues. The germline V gene encodes CDR1 KGHSH and CDR2 LQKENI. This chain's CDR3 is CASSPLTNEQFF. DNA of the CDR3: TGTGCCAGCTCACCTCTAACAAATGAGCAGTTCTTC.

This clonotype has ten or more counts. The rearrangement joins TRBV4-2 to TRBJ2-7, with TRBD1 matching 7 bases. Germline-derived CDR1 and CDR2 are LGHNA and YNFKEQ. The CDR3 contains 16 residues. V was pared by 1 base and J by 1 base, with 7 bases of the junction left unmatched. Here the CDR3 reads CASSQAARGTSYEQYF. The CDR3 DNA follows: TGTGCCAGCAGCCAAGCGGCCAGGGGGACGTCCTACGAGCAGTACTTC.

This clonotype has at least ten counts. J is TRBJ1-5 and V is TRBV6-6, with TRBD1 matching over 8 bases. V shed 6 bases and J 3 bases; nucleotides not matched to a gene: 7. There are 15 residues in the CDR3. Per germline, CDR1 MNHNY and CDR2 SVGAGI (reference sequence). Written as DNA, the CDR3 is TGTGCCAGCAGCGTTCCGGGACAGGCCAATCAGCCCCAGCATTTT. This translates into CASSVPGQANQPQHF.

This clonotype was seen repeatedly, ten times or more. CDR3: CASSFKGSSTDTQYF. The CDR3 DNA reads TGCGCCAGCAGCTTCAAGGGGTCTAGCACAGATACGCAGTATTTT. V gene TRBV5-1 combines with J gene TRBJ2-3; possibly TRBD1 for D (5 bases). Germline CDR1 and CDR2: SGHRS and YFSETQ. The CDR3 loop spans 15 amino acids. With 2 bases removed from V and 0 bases from J, the gap between germline ends came to 10 bases.

This clonotype showed up just once. This rearrangement joins TRBV5-1 to TRBJ2-7, with TRBD2 matching 7 bases. Germline trimming cut 4 bases from V and 12 bases from J; bases unmatched to any gene: 19. CDR1 is SGHRS, CDR2 YFSETQ, per germline. The CDR3 covers 15 residues. CDR3 residues: CASSELPRGDYEMYF. As DNA, the CDR3 is TGCGCCAGCAGCGAACTACCACGTGGGGACTACGAGATGTACTTC.

This clonotype was detected many times. The chain uses TRBV5-1 and TRBJ2-7, with 7 bases lining up with TRBD1. This CDR3 region has 15 residues. Germline-derived CDR1 and CDR2 are SGHRS and YFSETQ. V trimming: 0 bases; J trimming: 2 bases; junction bases outside the gene matches: 5. Written as DNA, the CDR3 is TGCGCCAGCAGCTTGGTTTCGGGACAGACCTACGAGCAGTACTTC. It is translated as CASSLVSGQTYEQYF.